This T cell receptor beta chain stems from a study of blood T cell repertoires in COVID-19. Study-level information: Material from acute and convalescent COVID-19 was sourced from the United States, Italy and Spain. Sources were T cells, B-cell-depleted T cells, or PBMCs; the material itself was cDNA or gDNA.

TCRdb's copy holds only in-frame clones and misses some; the assay was immunoSEQ multiplex PCR. This table holds roughly 520,000 clones, around 87% found once. V lost 5 bases to trimming and J lost 7 bases; unmatched junction nucleotides: 8. CDR3 length: 15 amino acids. Germline V lookup: CDR1 MNHEY, CDR2 SVGAGI. The study assigned cohorts using participant-reported clinical history. Recovery among Cohort 3 donors was established by two negative PCRs, clearance, or symptom resolution. The TCR originated in a woman between 35 and 50 years old who had recovered from COVID-19. The chain uses TRBV6-5 and TRBJ2-7, with 13 positions matching TRBD2. Sequencing used PBMCs or T cells enriched from blood (not recorded which). The CDR3 region is CASSPGLAGVGEQYF. Written as DNA, the CDR3 is TGTGCCAGCAGTCCAGGACTAGCGGGGGTCGGGGAGCAGTACTTC.